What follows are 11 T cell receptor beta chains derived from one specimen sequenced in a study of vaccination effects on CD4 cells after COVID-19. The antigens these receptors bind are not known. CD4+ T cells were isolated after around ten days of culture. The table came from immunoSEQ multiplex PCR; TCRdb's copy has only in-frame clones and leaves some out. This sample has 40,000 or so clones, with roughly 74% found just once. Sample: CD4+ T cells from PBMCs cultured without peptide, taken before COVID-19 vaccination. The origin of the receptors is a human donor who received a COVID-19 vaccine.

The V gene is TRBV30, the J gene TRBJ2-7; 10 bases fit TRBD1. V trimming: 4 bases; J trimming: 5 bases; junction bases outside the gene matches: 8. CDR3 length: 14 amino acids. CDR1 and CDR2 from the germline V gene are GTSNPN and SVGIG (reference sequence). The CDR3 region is CAWKGQGFYHEQYF. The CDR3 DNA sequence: TGTGCCTGGAAGGGACAGGGGTTTTATCACGAGCAGTACTTC.

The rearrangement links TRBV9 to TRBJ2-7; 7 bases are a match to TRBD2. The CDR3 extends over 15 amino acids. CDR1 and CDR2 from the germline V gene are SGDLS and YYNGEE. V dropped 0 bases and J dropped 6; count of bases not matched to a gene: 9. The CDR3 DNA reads TGTGCCAGCAGCGTAGTGGAGGGAGGGAGGTCCGAGCAGTACTTC. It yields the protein CASSVVEGGRSEQYF.

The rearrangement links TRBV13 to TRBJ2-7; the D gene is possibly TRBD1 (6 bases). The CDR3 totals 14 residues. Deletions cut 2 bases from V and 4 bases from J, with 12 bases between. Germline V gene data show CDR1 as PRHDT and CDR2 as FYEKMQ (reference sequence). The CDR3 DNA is TGTGCCAGCAGCTTACGGACAGACCCTTACGAGCAGTACTTC. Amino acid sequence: CASSLRTDPYEQYF.

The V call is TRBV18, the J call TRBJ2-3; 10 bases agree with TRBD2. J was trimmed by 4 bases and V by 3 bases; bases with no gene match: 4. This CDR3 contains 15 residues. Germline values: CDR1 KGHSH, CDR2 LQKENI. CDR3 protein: CASSPLAGAPDTQYF. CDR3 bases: TGTGCCAGCTCACCGCTAGCGGGGGCTCCAGATACGCAGTATTTT.

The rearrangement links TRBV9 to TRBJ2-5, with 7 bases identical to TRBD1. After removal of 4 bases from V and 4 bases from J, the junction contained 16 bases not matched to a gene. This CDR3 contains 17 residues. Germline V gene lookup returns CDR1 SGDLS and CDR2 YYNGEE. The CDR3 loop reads CASSNISPGQKRETQYF. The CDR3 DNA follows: TGTGCCAGCAGCAATATATCACCGGGACAGAAAAGAGAGACCCAGTACTTC.

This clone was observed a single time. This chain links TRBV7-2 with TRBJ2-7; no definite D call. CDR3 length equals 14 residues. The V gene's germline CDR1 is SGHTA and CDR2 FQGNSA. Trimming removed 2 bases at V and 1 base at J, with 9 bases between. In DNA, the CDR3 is TGTGCCAGCAGCTTAATCGGCCTATCCTACGAGCAGTACTTC. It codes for CASSLIGLSYEQYF. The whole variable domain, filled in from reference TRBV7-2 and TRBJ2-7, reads GAGVSQSPSNKVTEKGKDVELRCDPISGHTALYWYRQSLGQGLEFLIYFQGNSAPDKSGLPSDRFSAERTGGSVSTLTIQRTQQEDSAVYLCASSLIGLSYEQYFGPGTRLTVT.

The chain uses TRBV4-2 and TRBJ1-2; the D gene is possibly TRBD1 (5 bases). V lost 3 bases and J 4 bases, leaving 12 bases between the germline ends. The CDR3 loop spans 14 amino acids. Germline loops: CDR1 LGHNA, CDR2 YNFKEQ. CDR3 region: CASSQPPGLYGYTF. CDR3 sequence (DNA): TGTGCCAGCAGCCAGCCCCCAGGGCTCTATGGCTACACCTTC.

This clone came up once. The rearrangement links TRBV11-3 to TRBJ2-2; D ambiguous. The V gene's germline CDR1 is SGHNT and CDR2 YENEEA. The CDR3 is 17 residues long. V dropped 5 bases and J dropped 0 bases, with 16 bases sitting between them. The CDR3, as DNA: TGTGCCAGCAGCCCACCCGCGGCGCGAGCGAACACCGGGGAGCTGTTTTTT. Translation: CASSPPAARANTGELFF. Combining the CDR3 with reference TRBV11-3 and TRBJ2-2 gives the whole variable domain EAGVVQSPRYKIIEKKQPVAFWCNPISGHNTLYWYLQNLGQGPELLIRYENEEAVDDSQLPKDRFSAERLKGVDSTLKIQPAELGDSAVYLCASSPPAARANTGELFFGEGSRLTVL.

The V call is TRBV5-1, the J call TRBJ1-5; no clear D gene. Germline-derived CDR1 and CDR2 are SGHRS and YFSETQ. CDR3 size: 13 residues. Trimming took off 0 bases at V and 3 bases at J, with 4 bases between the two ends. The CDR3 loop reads CASSLAPNQPQHF. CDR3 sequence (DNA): TGCGCCAGCAGCTTGGCACCCAATCAGCCCCAGCATTTT. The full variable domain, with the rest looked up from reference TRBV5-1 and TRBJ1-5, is KAGVTQTPRYLIKTRGQQVTLSCSPISGHRSVSWYQQTPGQGLQFLFEYFSETQRNKGNFPGRFSGRQFSNSRSEMNVSTLELGDSALYLCASSLAPNQPQHFGDGTRLSIL.

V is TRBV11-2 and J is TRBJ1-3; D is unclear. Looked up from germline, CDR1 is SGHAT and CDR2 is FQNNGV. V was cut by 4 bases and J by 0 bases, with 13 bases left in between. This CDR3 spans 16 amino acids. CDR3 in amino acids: CASSSWTVSSGNTIYF. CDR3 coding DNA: TGTGCCAGCAGCTCTTGGACTGTCAGCTCTGGAAACACCATATATTTT.

The CDR3 region is CASSLAGGRTQYF. CDR3 DNA sequence: TGTGCCAGCAGTTTAGCGGGGGGGCGGACCCAGTACTTC. The rearrangement uses TRBV12-3 or TRBV12-4 and TRBJ2-5, with D perhaps TRBD2 (7 bases). The CDR3 spans 13 residues. The V end lost 0 bases, the J end lost 7 bases, and 9 bases lay between the germline ends.